Many counts were recorded for the clone carrying this T cell receptor beta chain. TCRdb independently ran MiXCR on the 5' RACE reads; one entry per CDR3 protein. This table holds some 64,000 distinct CDR3 sequences, 7% to 10% found once. This sample is drawn from a study of early T cells in non-severe SARS-CoV-2 infection. Germline V lookup: CDR1 DFQATT, CDR2 SNEGSKA (reference sequence). This CDR3 is built from 13 residues. J lost 6 bases, V lost 6 bases, and 6 bases had no gene match. The origin of this receptor is an adult who was a healthcare worker with PCR-confirmed SARS-CoV-2 infection or an uninfected control (not recorded which). Sequences were derived from whole blood, sampled at baseline. This chain joins TRBV20-1 and TRBJ1-4, with 8 nucleotides matching TRBD1. CDR3 protein: CSAYDRGDEKLFF. The CDR3 DNA sequence: TGCAGTGCCTACGACAGGGGTGATGAAAAACTGTTTTTT.